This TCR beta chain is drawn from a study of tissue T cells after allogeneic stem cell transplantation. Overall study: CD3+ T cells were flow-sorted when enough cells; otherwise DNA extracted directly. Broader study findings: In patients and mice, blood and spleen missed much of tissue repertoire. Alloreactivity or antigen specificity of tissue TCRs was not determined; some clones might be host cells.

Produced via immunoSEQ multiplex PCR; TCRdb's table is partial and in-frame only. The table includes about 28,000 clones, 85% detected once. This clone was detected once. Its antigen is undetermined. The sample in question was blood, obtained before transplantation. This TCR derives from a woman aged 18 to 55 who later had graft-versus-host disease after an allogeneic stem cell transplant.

The CDR3 here is CASLSGGVLNEQFF. In nucleotides, the CDR3 is TGTGCCAGCCTTAGCGGGGGCGTCCTCAATGAGCAGTTCTTC. This chain links TRBV28 with TRBJ2-1; 9 bases match TRBD2. This CDR3 spans 14 amino acids. V lost 8 bases to trimming and J lost 6 bases; unmatched junction nucleotides: 8. Germline CDR1 MDHEN, CDR2 SYDVKM.